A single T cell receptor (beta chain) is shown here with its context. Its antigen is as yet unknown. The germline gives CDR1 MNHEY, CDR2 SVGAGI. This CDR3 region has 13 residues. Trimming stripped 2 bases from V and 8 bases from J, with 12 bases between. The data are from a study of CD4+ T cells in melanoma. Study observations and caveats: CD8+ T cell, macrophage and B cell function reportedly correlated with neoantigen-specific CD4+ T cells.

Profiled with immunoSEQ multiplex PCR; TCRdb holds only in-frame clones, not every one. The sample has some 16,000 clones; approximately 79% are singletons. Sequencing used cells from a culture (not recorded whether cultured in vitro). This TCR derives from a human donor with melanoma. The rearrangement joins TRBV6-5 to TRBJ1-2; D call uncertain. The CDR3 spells CASSYGHLEGYTF. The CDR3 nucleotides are TGTGCCAGCAGTTACGGGCACCTTGAAGGCTACACCTTC.